A selection of T cell receptor beta chains follows, all from one sample in a study of T cells after yellow fever vaccination. TCRdb redid the calling of the 5' RACE reads with MiXCR, one entry per CDR3 protein. The sample yields around 300,000 distinct CDR3 sequences, about 4.5% seen once. The source was PBMCs, collected 15 days after the yellow fever booster vaccination. The source of these receptors is a man aged 18 to 29 who received the YFV17D yellow fever vaccine. Each CDR3 is given with its conserved first and last residue. The D gene is left open where the match is weak. Rows may omit the clone size; those that give it use once, few, many or a size class.

-	TRBV5-6	TRBJ2-5	-	TGTGCCAGCAGCTTGCCAGGGAGCCAAGAGACCCAGTACTTC	CASSLPGSQETQYF
TRBD2	TRBV5-1	TRBJ2-1	many	TGCGCCAGCAGCTTGGTTGCGGGGGGGGAGAATGAGCAGTTCTTC	CASSLVAGGENEQFF
TRBD2	TRBV7-2	TRBJ2-1	many	TGTGCCAGCAGCTATGGGGGACTAGCGTACAATGAGCAGTTCTTC	CASSYGGLAYNEQFF
-	TRBV5-1	TRBJ2-2	-	TGCGCCAGCAGCTCCCAAATCAGGGGAAGCGCCGGGGAGCTGTTTTTT	CASSSQIRGSAGELFF
-	TRBV18	TRBJ1-2	few	TGTGCCAGCTCACCGGACGACGGATATGGCTACACCTTC	CASSPDDGYGYTF
-	TRBV5-4	TRBJ2-3	many	TGTGCCAGCAGCTTGGCAGGGGGGCGGACCACAGATACGCAGTATTTT	CASSLAGGRTTDTQYF
TRBD2	TRBV4-1	TRBJ2-1	many	TGCGCCAGCAGCTACCAAGATCTCGTAGCGGGGTATCGGGAGCAGTTCTTC	CASSYQDLVAGYREQFF
TRBD1	TRBV5-1	TRBJ2-1	many	TGCGCCAGCAGCTTGGACAGGGGATCGGGGCAGTTCTTC	CASSLDRGSGQFF
TRBD2	TRBV6-6	TRBJ2-3	many	TGTGCCAGCAGTGGGAGGACTAGCGGTGGTGCAGATACGCAGTATTTT	CASSGRTSGGADTQYF
TRBD2	TRBV7-9	TRBJ2-3	-	TGTGCCAGCAGCCCCGGACTAGCGGGGGACTTCACAGATACGCAGTATTTT	CASSPGLAGDFTDTQYF
-	TRBV5-1	TRBJ1-1	many	TGCGCCAGCAGCTTGAATGGGGGGCAGGGCACTGAAGCTTTCTTT	CASSLNGGQGTEAFF
-	TRBV7-9	TRBJ2-3	many	TGTGCCAGCACGCGGACCACTAGCACAGATACGCAGTATTTT	CASTRTTSTDTQYF
TRBD2	TRBV28	TRBJ2-1	-	TGTGCCAGCAGTTTTTTTACTAGCGGGGGCCTTTACAATGAGCAGTTCTTC	CASSFFTSGGLYNEQFF
TRBD1	TRBV7-2	TRBJ2-1	many	TGTGCCAGCAGCTTAGCCCTTGGACAGGTTGGGATATTCTTC	CASSLALGQVGIFF
-	TRBV9	TRBJ2-5	few	TGTGCCAGCAGCGTAACCGTCCAAGAGACCCAGTACTTC	CASSVTVQETQYF
-	TRBV7-2	TRBJ2-6	-	TGTGCCAGCTCACCCCAGGGGTTCATCTCTGGGGCCAACGTCCTGACTTTC	CASSPQGFISGANVLTF
-	TRBV7-2	TRBJ2-5	few	TGTGCCAGCAGCTCACAGGGAATGGAGACCCAGTACTTC	CASSSQGMETQYF
-	TRBV9	TRBJ1-3	-	TGTGCCAGCAGCGAAGGGGGGGGACGCGATATTGGAAACACCATATATTTT	CASSEGGGRDIGNTIYF
-	TRBV29-1	TRBJ1-2	few	TGCAGCGTTGTATCCCACGACTATGGCTACACCTTC	CSVVSHDYGYTF
-	TRBV29-1	TRBJ2-6	few	TGCAGCCCGGGGGTCCTGACTTTC	CSPGVLTF
TRBD1	TRBV12-3/TRBV12-4	TRBJ1-4	few	TGTGCCAGCAGCTCGGACAGGGGATTTGAAAAACTGTTTTTT	CASSSDRGFEKLFF
TRBD1	TRBV16	TRBJ1-1	few	TGTGCCAGCAGCCTCGGGACAGGGGGCTTAGCTTTCTTT	CASSLGTGGLAFF
TRBD1	TRBV29-1	TRBJ2-5	many	TGCAGCGTCAAGGACAGGGAAGAGACCCAGTACTTC	CSVKDREETQYF
TRBD1	TRBV7-9	TRBJ1-3	-	TGTGCCAGCAGCTTATCACGACAGGGAGGAGGAAACACCATATATTTT	CASSLSRQGGGNTIYF
-	TRBV27	TRBJ1-1	-	TGTGCCAGCAGATCTTCACGCTGGAGCAGGGGAGGGAACACTGAAGCTTTCTTT	CASRSSRWSRGGNTEAFF
TRBD1	TRBV18	TRBJ1-5	-	TGTGCCAGCTCATGGACAGGGGCGAACAATCAGCCCCAGCATTTT	CASSWTGANNQPQHF
TRBD1	TRBV7-2	TRBJ2-1	many	TGTGCCAGCAGCCAAGACAGGGTTTATTACAATGAGCAGTTCTTC	CASSQDRVYYNEQFF
-	TRBV7-9	TRBJ1-5	many	TGTGCCAGCAGCTCCAGAGATAGCAATCAGCCCCAGCATTTT	CASSSRDSNQPQHF
-	TRBV5-4	TRBJ2-3	few	TGTGCCAGCAGCCCCTCGGGGCGTAACACAGATACGCAGTATTTT	CASSPSGRNTDTQYF
-	TRBV28	TRBJ1-2	-	TGTGCCAGCAGTCTCTCGTTGACAGAAAACTATGGCTACACCTTC	CASSLSLTENYGYTF
TRBD1	TRBV20-1	TRBJ1-1	many	TGCAGTGCTAGAGATCCGAGACAGGGGAGCACTGAAGCTTTCTTT	CSARDPRQGSTEAFF
-	TRBV6-5	TRBJ1-6	-	TGTGCCAGCAGTCGGCGCGATTTAGGGTCACCCCTCCACTTT	CASSRRDLGSPLHF
-	TRBV19	TRBJ1-3	few	TGTGCCAGTAGCACCTGGACTGGAAACACCATATATTTT	CASSTWTGNTIYF
-	TRBV7-9	TRBJ2-4	many	TGTGCCAGCAACAGGGTGGACAAAAACATTCAGTACTTC	CASNRVDKNIQYF
-	TRBV6-5	TRBJ2-7	many	TGTGCCAGCAGTTACCGGGTGTCAGGGGGGCGCGAGCAGTACTTC	CASSYRVSGGREQYF
-	TRBV6-5	TRBJ1-1	many	TGTGCCAGCAGCAGTCTCCGGGGCACTGAAGCTTTCTTT	CASSSLRGTEAFF
-	TRBV15	TRBJ2-3	many	TGTGCCACCTCAGTCGGGGGACGATCTAGCACAGATACGCAGTATTTT	CATSVGGRSSTDTQYF
-	TRBV5-1	TRBJ1-3	few	TGCGCCAGCAGCTTACAGGAAGGAAACACCATATATTTT	CASSLQEGNTIYF
-	TRBV6-5	TRBJ2-7	many	TGTGCCAGCAGTTACTCGAGGATAAACGAGCAGTACTTC	CASSYSRINEQYF
-	TRBV7-9	TRBJ1-1	many	TGTGCCAGCAGCTCCGTATCCCGATTCGAAGCTTTCTTT	CASSSVSRFEAFF
TRBD1	TRBV5-1	TRBJ1-1	many	TGCGCCAGCAGCTTGCTACAGGGGGCAACTGAAGCTTTCTTT	CASSLLQGATEAFF
-	TRBV6-2/TRBV6-3	TRBJ1-1	many	TGTGCCAGCTCAAACAGCTTTGGTGGCACTGAAGCTTTCTTT	CASSNSFGGTEAFF
TRBD2	TRBV7-2	TRBJ2-5	many	TGTGCCAGCAGCACCGGGGGGGCCAGAGAGACCCAGTACTTC	CASSTGGARETQYF
-	TRBV7-8	TRBJ1-1	many	TGTGCCAGCAGCCCGGCGGTGGGGCCCTGGACTGAAGCTTTCTTT	CASSPAVGPWTEAFF
-	TRBV15	TRBJ1-2	few	TGTGCCACCAGCAGAGATCAAAAGGGAGGGTTCTATGGCTACACCTTC	CATSRDQKGGFYGYTF
TRBD2	TRBV9	TRBJ2-5	-	TGTGCCAGCAGCGTAGGGACTAGCGGGGAAGAGACCCAGTACTTC	CASSVGTSGEETQYF
TRBD1	TRBV12-3/TRBV12-4	TRBJ1-4	many	TGTGCCAGCAGTATCCCCAGGGGGCGCGGTGAAAAACTGTTTTTT	CASSIPRGRGEKLFF
-	TRBV7-3	TRBJ2-3	-	TGTGCCAGCAGCAGAACAGGGTTCACAGATACGCAGTATTTT	CASSRTGFTDTQYF
-	TRBV5-1	TRBJ1-1	few	TGCGCCAGCGGTAAAACAGGGAAAGCGAATACTGAAGCTTTCTTT	CASGKTGKANTEAFF